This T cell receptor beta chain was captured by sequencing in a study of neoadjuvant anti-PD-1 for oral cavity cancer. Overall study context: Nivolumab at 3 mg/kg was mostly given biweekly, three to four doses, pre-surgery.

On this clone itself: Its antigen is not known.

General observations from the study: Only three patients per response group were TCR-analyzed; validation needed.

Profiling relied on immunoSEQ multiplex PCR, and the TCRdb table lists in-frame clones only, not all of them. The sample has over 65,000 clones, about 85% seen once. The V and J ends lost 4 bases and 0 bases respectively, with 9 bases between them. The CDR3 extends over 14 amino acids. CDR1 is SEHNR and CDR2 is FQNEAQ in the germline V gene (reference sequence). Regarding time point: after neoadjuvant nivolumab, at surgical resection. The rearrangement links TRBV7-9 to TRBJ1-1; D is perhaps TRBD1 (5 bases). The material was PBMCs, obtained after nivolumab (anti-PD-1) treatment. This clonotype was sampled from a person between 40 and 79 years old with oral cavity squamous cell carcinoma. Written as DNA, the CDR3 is TGTGCCAGCAGCTCCGGGACGGTGAACACTGAAGCTTTCTTT. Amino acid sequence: CASSSGTVNTEAFF.